Sequencing of this TCR beta chain was carried out in a study of shared clonotypes between healthy human individuals. General study findings and limits: Depth was large, yet rarefaction showed that sorted-subset sequencing was incomplete.

With regard to this clone: Its antigen remains unidentified. Other DNA sequences in the same sample also yield this CDR3.

Replicate PCRs for sorted subsets used approximately 220 ng DNA; this equaled tens of thousands of T cell genomes. Some clones are missing from TCRdb's copy, which holds only in-frame ones; the method was immunoSEQ multiplex PCR. The sample contains roughly 1,600,000 clones, about 98.5% of which appear only once. CDR3 length: 12 residues. Germline-derived CDR1 and CDR2 are SGHVS and FQNEAQ. V dropped 5 bases and J dropped 6 bases, with 9 bases sitting between them. The TCR sequence derives from a young man in good health. This rearrangement joins TRBV7-8 to TRBJ2-3; D is uncertain. Sequenced material: naive CD4+ T cells sorted from blood. The subset denotes: CD45RA+ positively selected. CDR3: CASSLGPDTQYF. CDR3 DNA: TGTGCCAGCAGCCTCGGCCCGGATACGCAGTATTTT.